Following are 13 T cell receptor beta chains from one sample sequenced in a study of T cell responses to AZD1222 COVID-19 vaccine. This table comes from immunoSEQ multiplex PCR, and its TCRdb copy is limited to in-frame clones, with some not included. Of 100,000 to 150,000 clones detected, 80% to 90% appear once; the ten largest clones hold approximately 8%. Sequences were derived from peripheral blood, sampled on day 0 of AZD1222 vaccination. The source is an adult in good health.

Details on this clone: Additional DNA sequences in this sample encode the identical CDR3. The rearrangement links TRBV5-1 to TRBJ2-7, with 8 bases identical to TRBD1. The CDR3 sequence is 14 residues long. The junction had 4 bases not matched to a gene; V was cut back by 0 bases and J by 5 bases. Germline values: CDR1 SGHRS, CDR2 YFSETQ. The CDR3, as DNA: TGCGCCAGCAGCTTGGGACAGGGGACCCACGAGCAGTACTTC. Translated, it gives CASSLGQGTHEQYF.

The chain couples TRBV5-1 to TRBJ1-2; D uncertain. Germline V gene sequence: CDR1 SGHRS, CDR2 YFSETQ. With 4 bases removed from V and 3 bases from J, the gap between germline ends came to 10 bases. The CDR3 runs 13 residues. DNA of the CDR3: TGCGCCAGCAGCCTTGACAACGACTATGGCTACACCTTC. Amino acids: CASSLDNDYGYTF.

This clone was detected once. The chain combines TRBV12-5 with TRBJ1-1, with 8 bases that match TRBD1. Germline assignment: CDR1 LGHNT and CDR2 FRNRAP. The CDR3 has 16 residues. Trimming cost V 7 bases and J 5 bases; bases outside gene matches: 15. Here the CDR3 reads CASVLSTGGIRTEAFF. The CDR3 bases are TGTGCTAGTGTCCTTTCAACAGGGGGAATTCGGACTGAAGCTTTCTTT.

This chain joins TRBV9 and TRBJ2-2, with D possibly TRBD2 on 6 matching bases. Trimming pared 9 bases from V and 4 bases from J, leaving 19 bases between. Germline CDR1 is SGDLS and CDR2 is YYNGEE. This CDR3 region has 15 residues. CDR3 bases: TGTGCCACCCTAGAGGGGAGGAGATCCACCGGGGAGCTGTTTTTT. Translation: CATLEGRRSTGELFF.

The V gene is TRBV6-2 or TRBV6-3, the J gene TRBJ2-7; the match to TRBD1 covers 7 bases. Germline CDR1 MNHEY, CDR2 SVGEGT. The CDR3 runs to 16 residues. Trimming cost V 2 bases and J 1 base; bases outside gene matches: 8. The DNA for the CDR3 is TGTGCCAGCAGTTACCCCCGTCGGGACAGTTCCTACGAGCAGTACTTC. It codes for CASSYPRRDSSYEQYF.

This chain joins TRBV7-2 and TRBJ2-5, with TRBD1 as a possible D gene (6 bases). The CDR3 covers 14 residues. CDR1 and CDR2 from the germline V gene are SGHTA and FQGNSA. V was trimmed by 5 bases and J by 5 bases, leaving 15 bases between them. Written as DNA, the CDR3 is TGTGCCAGCAGCCCCGGACAGCCCGGGGAGACCCAGTACTTC. Translated: CASSPGQPGETQYF. Full variable domain (rest looked up from reference TRBV7-2 and TRBJ2-5): GAGVSQSPSNKVTEKGKDVELRCDPISGHTALYWYRQSLGQGLEFLIYFQGNSAPDKSGLPSDRFSAERTGGSVSTLTIQRTQQEDSAVYLCASSPGQPGETQYFGPGTRLLVL.

The V gene is TRBV6-1, the J gene TRBJ1-5; D ambiguous. Germline V gives CDR1 MNHNS, CDR2 SASEGT. Deletions cut 1 base from V and 5 bases from J, with 12 bases between. The CDR3 covers 15 residues. The CDR3 loop reads CASSEVYGNDQPQHF. The CDR3 DNA reads as TGTGCCAGCAGTGAAGTCTATGGCAATGATCAGCCCCAGCATTTT.

This rearrangement joins TRBV28 to TRBJ2-7; TRBD2 is a possible D gene (5 bases). V lost 4 bases, J lost 3 bases, and 7 bases lay in between. CDR3 length: 12 amino acids. Germline V gene sequence: CDR1 MDHEN, CDR2 SYDVKM. The CDR3 DNA reads as TGTGCCAGCAGTTACGGAGGCTACGAGCAGTACTTC. It yields the protein CASSYGGYEQYF. The full variable domain, with the rest looked up from reference TRBV28 and TRBJ2-7, is DVKVTQSSRYLVKRTGEKVFLECVQDMDHENMFWYRQDPGLGLRLIYFSYDVKMKEKGDIPEGYSVSREKKERFSLILESASTNQTSMYLCASSYGGYEQYFGPGTRLTVT.

V is TRBV5-6 and J is TRBJ1-4; 9 bases line up with TRBD1. Trimming removed 4 bases from V and 1 base from J; junction bases left unmatched: 11. CDR1 is SGHDT and CDR2 is YYEEEE in the germline V gene. This CDR3 is 18 amino acids long. CDR3 in DNA: TGTGCCAGCAGCCCATGGACAGGGGCCCAACTAACTAATGAAAAACTGTTTTTT. Protein product: CASSPWTGAQLTNEKLFF.

The genes are TRBV19 and TRBJ1-1, with 7 bases that match TRBD1. This CDR3 region has 11 residues. Germline CDR1 reads LNHDA; CDR2 reads SQIVND (reference sequence). The V segment lost 10 bases and the J segment 8 bases; nucleotides outside the gene matches: 7. For the CDR3, the DNA is TGTGCCATTAGGGGGACAGCAGAAGCTTTCTTT. This sequence encodes CAIRGTAEAFF.

The CDR3 reads CASSLDRGGSSGGANVLTF. CDR3 bases: TGCGCCAGCAGCTTGGATCGCGGGGGCAGTTCGGGCGGGGCCAACGTCCTGACTTTC. The chain recombines TRBV5-1 with TRBJ2-6; D perhaps matches TRBD2 (7 bases). This CDR3 is 19 amino acids long. Trimming removed 0 bases at V and 4 bases at J, with 20 bases between. Germline V gene lookup returns CDR1 SGHRS and CDR2 YFSETQ.

The chain links TRBV5-6 to TRBJ2-7; a weak D match, TRBD2 (5 bases). Germline CDR1 reads SGHDT; CDR2 reads YYEEEE. This CDR3 spans 13 amino acids. Trimming shortened V by 0 bases and J by 4 bases, and 8 bases separated the two germline ends. The CDR3 sequence is CASSLVTGYEQYF. CDR3 sequence (DNA): TGTGCCAGCAGCTTGGTCACGGGGTACGAGCAGTACTTC.

A few counts support this clone. This chain connects TRBV5-1 to TRBJ2-3, with 8 bases lining up with TRBD2. Germline V gene lookup returns CDR1 SGHRS and CDR2 YFSETQ. CDR3 length: 18 amino acids. V shed 7 bases and J 3 bases; nucleotides not matched to a gene: 19. CDR3 residues: CASAPLPSGLASTDTQYF. In DNA, the CDR3 is TGCGCCAGCGCCCCTCTCCCCTCAGGACTAGCATCTACAGATACGCAGTATTTT.